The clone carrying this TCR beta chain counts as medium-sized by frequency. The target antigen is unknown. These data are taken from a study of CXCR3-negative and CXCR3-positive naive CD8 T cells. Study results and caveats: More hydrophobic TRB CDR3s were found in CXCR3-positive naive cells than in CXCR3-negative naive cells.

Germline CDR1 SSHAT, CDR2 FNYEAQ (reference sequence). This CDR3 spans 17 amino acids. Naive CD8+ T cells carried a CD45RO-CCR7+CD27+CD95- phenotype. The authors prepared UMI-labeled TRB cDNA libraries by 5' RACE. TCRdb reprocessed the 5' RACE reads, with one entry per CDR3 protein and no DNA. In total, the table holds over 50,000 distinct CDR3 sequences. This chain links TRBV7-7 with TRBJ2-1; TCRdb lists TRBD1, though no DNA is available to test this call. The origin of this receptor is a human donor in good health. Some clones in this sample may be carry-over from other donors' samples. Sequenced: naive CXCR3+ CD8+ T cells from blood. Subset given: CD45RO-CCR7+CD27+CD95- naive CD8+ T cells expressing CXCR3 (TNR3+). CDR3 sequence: CASSLADRTSPNNEQFF.